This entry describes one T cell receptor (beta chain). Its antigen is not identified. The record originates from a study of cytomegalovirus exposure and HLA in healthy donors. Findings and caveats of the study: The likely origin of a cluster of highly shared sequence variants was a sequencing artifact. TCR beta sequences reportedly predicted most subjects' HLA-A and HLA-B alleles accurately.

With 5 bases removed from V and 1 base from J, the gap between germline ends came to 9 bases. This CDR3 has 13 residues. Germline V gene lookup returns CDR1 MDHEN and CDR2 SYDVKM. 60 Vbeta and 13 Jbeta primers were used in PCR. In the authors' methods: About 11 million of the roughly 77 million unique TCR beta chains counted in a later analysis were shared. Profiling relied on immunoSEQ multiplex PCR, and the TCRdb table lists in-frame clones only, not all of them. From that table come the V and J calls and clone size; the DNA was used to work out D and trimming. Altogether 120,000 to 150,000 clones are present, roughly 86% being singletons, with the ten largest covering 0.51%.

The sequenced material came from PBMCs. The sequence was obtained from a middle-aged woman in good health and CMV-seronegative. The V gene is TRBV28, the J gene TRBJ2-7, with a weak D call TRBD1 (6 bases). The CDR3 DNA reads TGTGCCAGCAGTCCGGGACATTCCTACGAGCAGTACTTC. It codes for CASSPGHSYEQYF.